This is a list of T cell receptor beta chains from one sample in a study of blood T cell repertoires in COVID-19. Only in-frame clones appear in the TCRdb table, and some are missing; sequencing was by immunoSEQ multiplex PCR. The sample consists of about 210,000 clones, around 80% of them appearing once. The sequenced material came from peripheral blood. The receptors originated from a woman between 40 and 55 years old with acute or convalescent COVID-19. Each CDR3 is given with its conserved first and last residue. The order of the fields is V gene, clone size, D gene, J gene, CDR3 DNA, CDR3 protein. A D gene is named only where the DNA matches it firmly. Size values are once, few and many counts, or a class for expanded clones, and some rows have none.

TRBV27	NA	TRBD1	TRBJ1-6	TGTGCCAGCAGTTTTGTCAGGGGGGATTCACCCCTCCACTTT	CASSFVRGDSPLHF
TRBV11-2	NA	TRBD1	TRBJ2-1	TGTGCCAGCAGCTTAGCACAGGGGCTGTGGTACAATGAGCAGTTCTTC	CASSLAQGLWYNEQFF
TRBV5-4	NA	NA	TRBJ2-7	TGTGCCAGCAGCTTGCCCCCCCAGGAGCAGTACTTC	CASSLPPQEQYF
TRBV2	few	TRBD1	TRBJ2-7	TGTGCCAGCAGTGAGGACAGGGGGTCCTACGAGCAGTACTTC	CASSEDRGSYEQYF
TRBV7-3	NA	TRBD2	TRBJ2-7	TGTGCCAGCAGCTCTCAGGGCGAGCGGGGGGCCCAACTGTACTTC	CASSSQGERGAQLYF
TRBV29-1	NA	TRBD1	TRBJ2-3	TGCAGCTTTCGGACAGGAGGCCGGGACACAGATACGCAGTATTTT	CSFRTGGRDTDTQYF
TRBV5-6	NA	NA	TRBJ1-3	TGTGCCAGCAAGGGACAAGGAAACACCATATATTTT	CASKGQGNTIYF
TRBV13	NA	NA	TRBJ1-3	TGTGCCAGCAGCCCCGGAACTATCTCTGGAAACACCATATATTTT	CASSPGTISGNTIYF
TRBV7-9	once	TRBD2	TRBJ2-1	TGTGCCAGCAGCTTACGGGCTAGCGGGACGGATGAGCAGTTCTTC	CASSLRASGTDEQFF
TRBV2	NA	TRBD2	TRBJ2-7	TGTGCCAGCAGGGAGGGGACTAGCGGACTCTACGAGCAGTACTTC	CASREGTSGLYEQYF
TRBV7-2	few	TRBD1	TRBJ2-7	TGTGCCAGCAGCCGCTTTACGGGACAGGGCTCCTACGAGCAGTACTTC	CASSRFTGQGSYEQYF
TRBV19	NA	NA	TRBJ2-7	TGTGCCAGTAGTTCTTACCCAGGCTACGAGCAGTACTTC	CASSSYPGYEQYF
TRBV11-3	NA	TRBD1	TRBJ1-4	TGTGCCAGCAGCTTAGATCTAAACCCGACAGGGGGAGATGGTGAAAAACTGTTTTTT	CASSLDLNPTGGDGEKLFF
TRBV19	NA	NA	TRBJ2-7	TGTGCCAGTAGTATAGGGTCAGGATCCCTTGACGAGCAGTACTTC	CASSIGSGSLDEQYF
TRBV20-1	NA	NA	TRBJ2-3	TGCAGTGCTAGGACTCCAGATACGCAGTATTTT	CSARTPDTQYF
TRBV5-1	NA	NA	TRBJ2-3	TGCGCCAGCAGCCTCCAGGGGCGGAGCACAGATACGCAGTATTTT	CASSLQGRSTDTQYF
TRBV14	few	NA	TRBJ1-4	TGTGCCAGCAGCCAATCAACAGGAATTAATGAAAAACTGTTTTTT	CASSQSTGINEKLFF
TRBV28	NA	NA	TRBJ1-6	TGTGCCAGCAGTTCCCTTCCGGAGGGGAATTCACCCCTCCACTTT	CASSSLPEGNSPLHF
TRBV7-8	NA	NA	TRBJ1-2	TGTGCCAGCAGCTTAGGCTCCCGGGGGACTCGAAATAACTATGGCTACACCTTC	CASSLGSRGTRNNYGYTF
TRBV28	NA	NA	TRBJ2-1	TGTGTCAGCAGGGGGGGGACATCAGGAGGCGAGCAGTTCTTC	CVSRGGTSGGEQFF
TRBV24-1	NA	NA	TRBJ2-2	TGTGCCACCGAGGGCACCGGGGAGCTGTTTTTT	CATEGTGELFF
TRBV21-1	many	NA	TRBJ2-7	TGTGCCAGCAGCAAAGTAGCGGGGGGCGGGTCGGACGAGCAGTACTTC	CASSKVAGGGSDEQYF
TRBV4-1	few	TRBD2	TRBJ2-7	TGCGCCAGCAGCCAAGCGAGACTAGCGGGCACCTACGAGCAGTACTTC	CASSQARLAGTYEQYF
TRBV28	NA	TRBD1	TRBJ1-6	TGTGCCAGCAGGGAAGACAGGGAAGATTCACCCCTCCACTTT	CASREDREDSPLHF
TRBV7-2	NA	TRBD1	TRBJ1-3	TGTGCCAGCAGCCCGGACAGGGAATACTCTGGAAACACCATATATTTT	CASSPDREYSGNTIYF
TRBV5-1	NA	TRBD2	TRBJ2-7	TGCGCCAGCAGCTTTCAGGTGACTAGCGGGAACTACGAGCAGTACTTC	CASSFQVTSGNYEQYF
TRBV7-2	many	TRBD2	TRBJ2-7	TGTGCCAGCAGTCCCAGGGCGGGAGCGTCCTACGAGCAGTACTTC	CASSPRAGASYEQYF
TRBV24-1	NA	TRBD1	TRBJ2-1	TGTGCCACCAGTCTGGCACAGGGGGACAATGAGCAGTTCTTC	CATSLAQGDNEQFF
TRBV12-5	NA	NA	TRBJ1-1	TGTGCTAGTGGTTTGGTACCGGGTGAAGCTTTCTTT	CASGLVPGEAFF
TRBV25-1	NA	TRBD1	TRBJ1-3	TGTGCCAGCAGTGAATACAGGGGGCTGAGTGGAAACACCATATATTTT	CASSEYRGLSGNTIYF
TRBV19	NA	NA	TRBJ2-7	TGTGCCAGTAGTATAGTCACAGCCCCCTACGAGCAGTACTTC	CASSIVTAPYEQYF
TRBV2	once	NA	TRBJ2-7	TGTGCCTCCTATGGGACATTCTCCTACGAGCAGTACTTC	CASYGTFSYEQYF
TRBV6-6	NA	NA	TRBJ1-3	TGTGCCAGCAGTCCCCCCCCGACAGTGATCGCCCCCTTCTCTGGAAACACCATATATTTT	CASSPPPTVIAPFSGNTIYF
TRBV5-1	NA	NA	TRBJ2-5	TGCGCCAGCAGCCCGGGGGAGATGGACGAAGAGACCCAGTACTTC	CASSPGEMDEETQYF
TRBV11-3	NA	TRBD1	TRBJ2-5	TGTGCCAGCAGCTTAGGGGGACAGGGGAATCAAGAGACCCAGTACTTC	CASSLGGQGNQETQYF
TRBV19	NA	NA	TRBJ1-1	TGTGCCAGTAGTGCCGGAGGCAGGTTCTCGGGTCCTGAAGCTTTCTTT	CASSAGGRFSGPEAFF
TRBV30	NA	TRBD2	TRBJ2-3	TGTGCCTGGAGCCTCATAGCGGGAGTGGGCACAGATACGCAGTATTTT	CAWSLIAGVGTDTQYF
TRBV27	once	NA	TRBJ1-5	TGTGCCAGCAGTTCAATAGTCGGGGGTAACAATCAGCCCCAGCATTTT	CASSSIVGGNNQPQHF
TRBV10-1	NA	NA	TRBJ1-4	TGCGCCAGCAGTGAGTCGATCCCCGGCGGCCTGTTTTTT	CASSESIPGGLFF
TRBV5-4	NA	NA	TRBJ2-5	TGTGCCAGCAGCTTCGTAGCGGAAGAGACCCAGTACTTC	CASSFVAEETQYF
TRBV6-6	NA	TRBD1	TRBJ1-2	TGTGCCAGCAGTCCCACAGGGGGCCAAGGGGTTGGCTACACCTTC	CASSPTGGQGVGYTF
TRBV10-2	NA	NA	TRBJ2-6	TGCGCCAGCAGTGATAATGGGGCCAACGTCCTGACTTTC	CASSDNGANVLTF
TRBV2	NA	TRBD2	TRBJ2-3	TGTGCCACCGGGAGGGGGGATACGCAGTATTTT	CATGRGDTQYF
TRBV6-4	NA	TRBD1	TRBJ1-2	TGTGCCAGCAGCCACGGGACAGAATATGGCTACACCTTC	CASSHGTEYGYTF
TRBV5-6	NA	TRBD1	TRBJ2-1	TGTGCCAGCAGCTTGGTAGGGGGCCCCGAGAATGAGCAGTTCTTC	CASSLVGGPENEQFF
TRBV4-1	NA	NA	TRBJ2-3	TGCGCCAGCAGCCAAGGGTTGGGAGGGGGGCCCACAGATACGCAGTATTTT	CASSQGLGGGPTDTQYF
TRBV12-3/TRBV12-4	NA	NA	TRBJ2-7	TGTGCCAGCGGAGGGTGGTACGAGCAGTACTTC	CASGGWYEQYF
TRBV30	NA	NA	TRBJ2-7	TGTGCCTGGAGTGGGTTTGACAGTTCCTACGAGCAGTACTTC	CAWSGFDSSYEQYF
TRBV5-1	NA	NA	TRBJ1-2	TGCGCCAGCAGCTGGCTAAGAGGTGAAGGGGTAAATGGCTACACCTTC	CASSWLRGEGVNGYTF
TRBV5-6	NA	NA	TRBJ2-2	TGTGCCAGCAGCTTGGTGGGGACTCTGAACGGGGAGCTGTTTTTT	CASSLVGTLNGELFF
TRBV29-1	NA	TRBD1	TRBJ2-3	TGCAGCCCCCGGGACAGGCTTTTTACGCAGTATTTT	CSPRDRLFTQYF
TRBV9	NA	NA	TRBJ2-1	TGTGCCAGCAGCCCAGACCCAATACAGGGGAGTCGGCGCGGGGCAGGGGGCAATGAGCAGTTCTTC	CASSPDPIQGSRRGAGGNEQFF